This TCR beta chain was identified in a study of cytomegalovirus exposure and HLA in healthy donors. Study context: The same platform as the 666 first-cohort repertoires was used for the 95 to 150 validation repertoires, a later analysis reported.

Remarks on this clone: The antigen remains unidentified.

Profiled with immunoSEQ multiplex PCR; TCRdb holds only in-frame clones, not every one. The sample lists about 130,000 clones, 75% to 90% seen once, with about 6.4% in the top ten. Notes on the study in general: Overall, roughly 160 TCR beta chains were annotated as cytomegalovirus-associated. Both high specificity and high sensitivity reportedly marked the classifier's diagnosis of cytomegalovirus status. The authors confirmed in vitro that three CMV-associated chains were specific for CMV antigens.

This CDR3 is built from 17 residues. The V gene's germline CDR1 is MDHEN and CDR2 SYDVKM. V was shortened by 2 bases and J by 6 bases, with 20 bases between the two germline ends. This TCR derives from a woman in her 30s in good health and CMV-seropositive. Sequenced sample: PBMCs. This chain uses TRBV28 with TRBJ2-1; a possible D gene is TRBD2 (6 bases). CDR3: CASSLLGLPSSPNEQFF. The CDR3, as DNA: TGTGCCAGCAGTTTACTAGGACTACCCAGCTCGCCCAATGAGCAGTTCTTC.